This TCR beta chain was recorded in a study of T cell changes during pregnancy in multiple sclerosis. Only a few counts were recorded for this clone. The CDR3 has 14 amino acids. In germline, CDR1 is LNHDA, CDR2 SQIVND (reference sequence). The ends were cut back, 5 bases at V and 2 bases at J, with 12 bases in the middle. Generated by immunoSEQ multiplex PCR, the TCRdb table keeps only in-frame clones and is missing some. The sample shows fewer than 20,000 clones, 88% of them seen only once. The chain uses TRBV19 and TRBJ1-2; possible D gene TRBD1, 5 bases. The origin of this receptor is a female donor in good health, enrolled as a control in a pregnancy study. The input for sequencing was CD8+ T cells from peripheral blood mononuclear cells, taken after pregnancy. The DNA for the CDR3 is TGTGCCAGTAGTTCCCGGGGGAGAAACTATGGCTACACCTTC. Protein: CASSSRGRNYGYTF. The variable domain in full, completed from reference TRBV19 and TRBJ1-2, reads DGGITQSPKYLFRKEGQNVTLSCEQNLNHDAMYWYRQDPGQGLRLIYYSQIVNDFQKGDIAEGYSVSREKKESFPLTVTSAQKNPTAFYLCASSSRGRNYGYTFGSGTRLTVV.